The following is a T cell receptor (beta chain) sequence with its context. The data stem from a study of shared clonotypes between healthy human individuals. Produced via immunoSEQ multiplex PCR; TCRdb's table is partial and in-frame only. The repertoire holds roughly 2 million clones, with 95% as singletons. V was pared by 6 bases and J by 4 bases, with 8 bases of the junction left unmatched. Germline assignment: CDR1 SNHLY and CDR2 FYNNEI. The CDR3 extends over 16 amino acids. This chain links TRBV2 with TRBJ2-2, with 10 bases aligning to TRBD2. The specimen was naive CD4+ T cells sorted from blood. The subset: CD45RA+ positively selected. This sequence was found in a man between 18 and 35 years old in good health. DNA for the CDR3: TGTGCCAGCAGCCCTAGCGGGAGACAGGGCACCGGGGAGCTGTTTTTT. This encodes CASSPSGRQGTGELFF.